This T cell receptor (beta chain) emerged from a study of shared T cell receptors in the human thymus. Method: immunoSEQ multiplex PCR; TCRdb's copy keeps in-frame clones and lacks some. The table records 500,000 to 850,000 clones, about 89% of them present only once. The CDR3 is 14 residues long. The V gene lost 5 bases and the J gene lost 3 bases, with 12 bases spanning the gap. CDR1 MNHEY and CDR2 SMNVEV come from the germline V gene (reference sequence). The data were also submitted as part of a second study, on human thymus T cells. Per that study: Healthy Finnish infants undergoing corrective surgery for congenital heart defects were used as donors. Thymic resections from corrective heart surgery supplied the tissue.

Sequencing input: thymocytes. This chain links TRBV27 with TRBJ2-3, with D perhaps matching TRBD2 (6 bases). The source is a boy younger than two with a congenital heart defect. The CDR3 reads CASSHGSSTDTQYF. In DNA, the CDR3 is TGTGCCAGCAGTCACGGGAGTTCGACAGATACGCAGTATTTT.